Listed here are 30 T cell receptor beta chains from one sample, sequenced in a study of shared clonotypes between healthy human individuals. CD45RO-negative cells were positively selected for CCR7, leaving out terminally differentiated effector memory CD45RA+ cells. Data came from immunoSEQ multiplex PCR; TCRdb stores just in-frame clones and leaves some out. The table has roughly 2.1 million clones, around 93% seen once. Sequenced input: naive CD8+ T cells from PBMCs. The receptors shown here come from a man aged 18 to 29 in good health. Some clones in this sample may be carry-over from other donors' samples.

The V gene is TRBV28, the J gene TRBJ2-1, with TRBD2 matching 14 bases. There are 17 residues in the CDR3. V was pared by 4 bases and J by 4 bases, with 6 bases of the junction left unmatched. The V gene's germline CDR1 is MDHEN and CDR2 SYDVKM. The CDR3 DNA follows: TGTGCCAGCAGTTCGGGACTAGCGGGAGCATTTTACAATGAGCAGTTCTTC. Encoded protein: CASSSGLAGAFYNEQFF. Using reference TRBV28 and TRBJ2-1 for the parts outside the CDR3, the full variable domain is DVKVTQSSRYLVKRTGEKVFLECVQDMDHENMFWYRQDPGLGLRLIYFSYDVKMKEKGDIPEGYSVSREKKERFSLILESASTNQTSMYLCASSSGLAGAFYNEQFFGPGTRLTVL.

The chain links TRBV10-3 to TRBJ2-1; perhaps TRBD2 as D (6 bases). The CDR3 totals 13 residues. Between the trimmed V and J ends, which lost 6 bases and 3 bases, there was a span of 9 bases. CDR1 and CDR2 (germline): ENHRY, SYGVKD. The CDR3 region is CAIRDYGYNEQFF. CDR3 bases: TGTGCCATCAGGGACTACGGCTACAATGAGCAGTTCTTC.

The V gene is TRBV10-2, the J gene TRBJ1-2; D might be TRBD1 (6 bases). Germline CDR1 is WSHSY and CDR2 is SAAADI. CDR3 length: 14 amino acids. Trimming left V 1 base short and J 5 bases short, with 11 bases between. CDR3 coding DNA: TGCGCCAGCAGTGAGTGGCACAGGGATTATGGCTACACCTTC. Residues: CASSEWHRDYGYTF.

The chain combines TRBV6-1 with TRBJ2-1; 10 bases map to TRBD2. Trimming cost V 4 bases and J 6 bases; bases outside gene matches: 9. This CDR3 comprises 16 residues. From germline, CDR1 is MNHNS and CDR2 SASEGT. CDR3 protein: CASSVYFSGRTNEQFF. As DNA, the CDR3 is TGTGCCAGCAGTGTATACTTTAGCGGGAGGACCAATGAGCAGTTCTTC.

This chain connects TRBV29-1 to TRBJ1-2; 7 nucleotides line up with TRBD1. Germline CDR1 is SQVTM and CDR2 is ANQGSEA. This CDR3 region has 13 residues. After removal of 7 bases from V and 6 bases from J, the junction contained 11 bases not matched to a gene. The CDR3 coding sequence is TGCAGCGCCCGGGGAGGGGGCCTAGATGGCTACACCTTC. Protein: CSARGGGLDGYTF. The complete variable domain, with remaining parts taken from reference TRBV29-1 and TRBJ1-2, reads SAVISQKPSRDICQRGTSLTIQCQVDSQVTMMFWYRQQPGQSLTLIATANQGSEATYESGFVIDKFPISRPNLTFSTLTVSNMSPEDSSIYLCSARGGGLDGYTFGSGTRLTVV.

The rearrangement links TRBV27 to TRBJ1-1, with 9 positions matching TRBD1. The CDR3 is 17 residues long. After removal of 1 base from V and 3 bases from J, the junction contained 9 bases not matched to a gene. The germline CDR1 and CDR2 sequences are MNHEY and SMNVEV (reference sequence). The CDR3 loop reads CASSLLGNRGPDTEAFF. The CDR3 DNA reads TGTGCCAGCAGTTTATTGGGGAACAGGGGGCCTGACACTGAAGCTTTCTTT.

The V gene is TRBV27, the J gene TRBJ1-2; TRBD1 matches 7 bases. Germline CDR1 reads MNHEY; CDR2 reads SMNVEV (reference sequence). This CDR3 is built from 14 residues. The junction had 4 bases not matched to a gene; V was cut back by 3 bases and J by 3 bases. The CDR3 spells CASSFRGGDYGYTF. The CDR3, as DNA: TGTGCCAGCAGTTTTCGAGGGGGCGACTATGGCTACACCTTC.

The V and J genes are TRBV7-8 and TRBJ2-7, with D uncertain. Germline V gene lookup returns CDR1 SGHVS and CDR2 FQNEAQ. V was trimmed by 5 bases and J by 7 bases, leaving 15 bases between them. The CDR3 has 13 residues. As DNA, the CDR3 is TGTGCCAGCAGCCCGTCGTCGGTATTGGAGCAGTACTTC. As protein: CASSPSSVLEQYF.

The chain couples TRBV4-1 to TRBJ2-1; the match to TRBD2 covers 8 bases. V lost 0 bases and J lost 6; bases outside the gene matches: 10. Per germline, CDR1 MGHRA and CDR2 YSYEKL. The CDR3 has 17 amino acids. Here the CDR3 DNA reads TGCGCCAGCAGCCAAGATTGGCGACGGGAGGGCCCCAATGAGCAGTTCTTC. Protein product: CASSQDWRREGPNEQFF.

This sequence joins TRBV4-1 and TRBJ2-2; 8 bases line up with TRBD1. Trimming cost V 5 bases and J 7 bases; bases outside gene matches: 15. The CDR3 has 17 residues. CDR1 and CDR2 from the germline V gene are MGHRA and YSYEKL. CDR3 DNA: TGCGCCAGCAGCTACGACAGGGGCCCTAGAAGCATCGGGGAGCTGTTTTTT. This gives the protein CASSYDRGPRSIGELFF.

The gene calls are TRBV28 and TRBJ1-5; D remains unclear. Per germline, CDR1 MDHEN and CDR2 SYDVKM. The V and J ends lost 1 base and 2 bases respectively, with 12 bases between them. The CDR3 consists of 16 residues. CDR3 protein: CASSLSTGYGNQPQHF. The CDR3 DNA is TGTGCCAGCAGTTTATCCACGGGGTATGGCAATCAGCCCCAGCATTTT.

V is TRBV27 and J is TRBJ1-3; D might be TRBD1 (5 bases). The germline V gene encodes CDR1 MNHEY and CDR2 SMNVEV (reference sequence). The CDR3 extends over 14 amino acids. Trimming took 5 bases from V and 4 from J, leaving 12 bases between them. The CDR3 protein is CASSPGGVGNTIYF. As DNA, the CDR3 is TGTGCCAGCAGTCCCGGGGGGGTGGGAAACACCATATATTTT.

The CDR3 reads CASTPLDGSNQPQHF. The CDR3 DNA follows: TGTGCCAGCACCCCCCTGGACGGGAGCAATCAGCCCCAGCATTTT. V and J are TRBV2 and TRBJ1-5; D not certain. CDR1 and CDR2 from the germline V gene are SNHLY and FYNNEI. This CDR3 spans 15 amino acids. Trimming shortened V by 7 bases and J by 1 base, and 14 bases separated the two germline ends.

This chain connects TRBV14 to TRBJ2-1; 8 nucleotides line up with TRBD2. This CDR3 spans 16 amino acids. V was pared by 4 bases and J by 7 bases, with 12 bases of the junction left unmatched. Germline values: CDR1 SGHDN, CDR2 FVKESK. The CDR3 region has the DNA TGTGCCAGCAGCCTAAGACTAGCGCAACCGCGAAATGAGCAGTTCTTC. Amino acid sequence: CASSLRLAQPRNEQFF.

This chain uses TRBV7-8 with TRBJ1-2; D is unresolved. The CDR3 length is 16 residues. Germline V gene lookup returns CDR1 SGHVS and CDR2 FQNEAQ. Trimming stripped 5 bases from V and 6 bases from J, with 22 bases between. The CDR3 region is CASSLAPGLGMDGYTF. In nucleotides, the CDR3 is TGTGCCAGCAGCCTTGCACCGGGCCTAGGAATGGATGGCTACACCTTC. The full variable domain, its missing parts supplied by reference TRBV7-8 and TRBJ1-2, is GAGVSQSPRYKVAKRGQDVALRCDPISGHVSLFWYQQALGQGPEFLTYFQNEAQLDKSGLPSDRFFAERPEGSVSTLKIQRTQQEDSAVYLCASSLAPGLGMDGYTFGSGTRLTVV.

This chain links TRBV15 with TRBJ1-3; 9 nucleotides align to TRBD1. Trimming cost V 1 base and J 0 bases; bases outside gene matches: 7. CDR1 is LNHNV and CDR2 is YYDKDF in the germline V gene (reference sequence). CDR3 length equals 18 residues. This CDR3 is CATSRGGQGTDSGNTIYF. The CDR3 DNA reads TGTGCCACCAGCAGAGGAGGACAGGGGACCGACTCTGGAAACACCATATATTTT. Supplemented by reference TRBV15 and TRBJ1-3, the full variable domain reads DAMVIQNPRYQVTQFGKPVTLSCSQTLNHNVMYWYQQKSSQAPKLLFHYYDKDFNNEADTPDNFQSRRPNTSFCFLDIRSPGLGDTAMYLCATSRGGQGTDSGNTIYFGEGSWLTVV.

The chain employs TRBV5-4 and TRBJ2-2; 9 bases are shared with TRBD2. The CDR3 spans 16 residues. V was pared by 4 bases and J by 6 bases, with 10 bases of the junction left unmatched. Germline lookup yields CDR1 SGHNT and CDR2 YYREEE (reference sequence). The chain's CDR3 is CASSPPGVAGAGELFF. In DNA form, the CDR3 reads TGTGCCAGCAGCCCCCCTGGGGTAGCGGGAGCCGGGGAGCTGTTTTTT.

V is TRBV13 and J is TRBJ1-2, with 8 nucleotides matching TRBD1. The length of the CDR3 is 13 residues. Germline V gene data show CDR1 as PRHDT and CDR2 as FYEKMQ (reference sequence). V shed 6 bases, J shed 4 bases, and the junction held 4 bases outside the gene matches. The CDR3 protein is CASRAGTGYGYTF. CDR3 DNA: TGTGCCAGCAGGGCCGGGACAGGCTATGGCTACACCTTC.

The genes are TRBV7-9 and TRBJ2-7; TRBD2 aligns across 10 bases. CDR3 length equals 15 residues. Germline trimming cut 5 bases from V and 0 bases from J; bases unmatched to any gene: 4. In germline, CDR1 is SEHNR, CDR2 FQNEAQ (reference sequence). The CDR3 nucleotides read TGTGCCAGCAGCCCTAGCGGGAGCGGCTCCTACGAGCAGTACTTC. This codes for CASSPSGSGSYEQYF.

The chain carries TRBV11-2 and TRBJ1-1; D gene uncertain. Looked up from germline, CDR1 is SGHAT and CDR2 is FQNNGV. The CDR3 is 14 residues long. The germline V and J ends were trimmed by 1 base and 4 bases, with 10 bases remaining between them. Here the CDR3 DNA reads TGTGCCAGCAGCTTAGGTGCCCCATCCACTGAAGCTTTCTTT. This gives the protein CASSLGAPSTEAFF.

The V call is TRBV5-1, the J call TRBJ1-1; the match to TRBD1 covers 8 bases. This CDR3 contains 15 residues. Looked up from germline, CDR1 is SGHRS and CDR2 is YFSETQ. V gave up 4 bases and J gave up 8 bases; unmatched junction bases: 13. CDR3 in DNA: TGCGCCAGCAGCGGGGACAGGAACTGGGCCCGGGAAGCTTTCTTT. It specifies CASSGDRNWAREAFF.

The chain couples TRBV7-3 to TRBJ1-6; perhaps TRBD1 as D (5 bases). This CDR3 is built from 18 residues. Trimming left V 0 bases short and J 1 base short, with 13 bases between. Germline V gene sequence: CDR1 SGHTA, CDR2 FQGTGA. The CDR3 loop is CASSLTGAAESYNSPLHF. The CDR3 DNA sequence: TGTGCCAGCAGCTTAACAGGGGCCGCGGAGTCCTATAATTCACCCCTCCACTTT.

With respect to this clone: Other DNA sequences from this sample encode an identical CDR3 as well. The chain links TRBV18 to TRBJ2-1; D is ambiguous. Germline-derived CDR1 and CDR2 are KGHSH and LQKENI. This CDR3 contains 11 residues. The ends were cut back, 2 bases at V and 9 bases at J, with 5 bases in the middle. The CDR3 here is CASSPGFEQFF. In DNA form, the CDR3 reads TGTGCCAGCTCACCAGGGTTTGAGCAGTTCTTC.

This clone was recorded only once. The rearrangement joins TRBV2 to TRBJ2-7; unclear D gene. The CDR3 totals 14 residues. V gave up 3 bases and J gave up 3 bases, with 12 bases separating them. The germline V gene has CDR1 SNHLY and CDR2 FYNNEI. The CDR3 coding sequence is TGTGCCAGCAGTGATTTTCGAAGCAACTACGAGCAGTACTTC. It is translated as CASSDFRSNYEQYF.

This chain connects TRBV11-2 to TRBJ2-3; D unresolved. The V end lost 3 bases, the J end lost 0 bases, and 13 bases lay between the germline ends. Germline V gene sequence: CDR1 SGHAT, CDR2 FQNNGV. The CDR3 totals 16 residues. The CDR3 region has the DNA TGTGCCAGCAGCTTTGGGTCTTCACCTAGCACAGATACGCAGTATTTT. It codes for CASSFGSSPSTDTQYF.

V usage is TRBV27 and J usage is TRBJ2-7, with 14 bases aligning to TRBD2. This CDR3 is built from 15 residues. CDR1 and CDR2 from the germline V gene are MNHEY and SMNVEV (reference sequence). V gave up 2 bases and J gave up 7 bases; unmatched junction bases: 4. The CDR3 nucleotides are TGTGCCAGCAGTTTAAAGGGACTAGCGGGAGATGAGCAGTACTTC. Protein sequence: CASSLKGLAGDEQYF.

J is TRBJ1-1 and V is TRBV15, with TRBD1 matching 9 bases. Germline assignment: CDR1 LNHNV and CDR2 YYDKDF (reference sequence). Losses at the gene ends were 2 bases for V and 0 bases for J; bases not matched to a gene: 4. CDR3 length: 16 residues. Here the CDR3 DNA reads TGTGCCACCAGCAGAAATGGGGACAGGGTGAACACTGAAGCTTTCTTT. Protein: CATSRNGDRVNTEAFF.

CDR3 protein: CSVAGGPGLAALSSYNEQFF. The CDR3 bases are TGCAGCGTGGCAGGGGGCCCGGGACTAGCGGCCCTAAGCTCCTACAATGAGCAGTTCTTC. The chain has TRBV29-1 and TRBJ2-1; 11 bases are shared with TRBD2. With V trimmed by 6 bases and J by 0 bases, 19 bases remained unmatched. The CDR3 is 20 amino acids. The germline V gene has CDR1 SQVTM and CDR2 ANQGSEA.

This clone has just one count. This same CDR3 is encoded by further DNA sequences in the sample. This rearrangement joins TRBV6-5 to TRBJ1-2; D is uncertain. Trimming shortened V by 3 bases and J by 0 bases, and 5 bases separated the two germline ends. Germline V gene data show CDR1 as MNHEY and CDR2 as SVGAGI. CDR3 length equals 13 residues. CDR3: CASSYSTNYGYTF. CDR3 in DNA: TGTGCCAGCAGTTATTCCACTAACTATGGCTACACCTTC.

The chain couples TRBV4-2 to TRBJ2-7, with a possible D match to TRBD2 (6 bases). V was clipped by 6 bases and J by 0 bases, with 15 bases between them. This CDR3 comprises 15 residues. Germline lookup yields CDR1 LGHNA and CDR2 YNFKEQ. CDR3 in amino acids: CASSHRTGLSYEQYF. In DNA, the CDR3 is TGTGCCAGCAGTCATAGGACGGGACTCTCCTACGAGCAGTACTTC.